The clone carrying this T cell receptor beta chain was counted at least ten times. Its antigen is undetermined. This record comes from a study of breast tumors, draining lymph nodes, adjacent tissues. The CDR3 runs 14 residues. V trimming: 3 bases; J trimming: 3 bases; junction bases outside the gene matches: 4. In germline, CDR1 is KGHSH, CDR2 LQKENI. TCRdb analysed the multiplex PCR reads with MiXCR anew, one entry per CDR3 protein. The table includes about 130,000 distinct CDR3 sequences, less than 25% detected once. Overall study findings and caveats: Luminal-like breast cancer showed significantly greater tumor-nontumor repertoire similarity than basal-like breast cancer did.

Samples came from axillary lymph nodes draining the breast cancer. The sequencing input was axillary lymph node tissue. The sequence derives from a female donor with breast cancer. Some clones in this sample may be carry-over from other donors' samples. The rearrangement uses TRBV18 and TRBJ1-2; 7 bases fit TRBD1. The CDR3 DNA sequence: TGTGCCAGCTCACCGGGGACAGACGACTATGGCTACACCTTC. Translated: CASSPGTDDYGYTF.